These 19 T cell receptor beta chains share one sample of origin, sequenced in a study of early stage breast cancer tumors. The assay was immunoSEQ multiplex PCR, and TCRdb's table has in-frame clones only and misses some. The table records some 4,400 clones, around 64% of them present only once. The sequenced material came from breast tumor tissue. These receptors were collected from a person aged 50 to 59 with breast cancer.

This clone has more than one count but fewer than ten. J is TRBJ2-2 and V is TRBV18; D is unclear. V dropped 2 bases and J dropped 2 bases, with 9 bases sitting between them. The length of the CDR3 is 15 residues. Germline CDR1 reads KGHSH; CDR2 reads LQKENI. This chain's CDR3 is CASSPTSTNTGELFF. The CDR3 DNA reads TGTGCCAGCTCACCAACCTCAACAAACACCGGGGAGCTGTTTTTT.

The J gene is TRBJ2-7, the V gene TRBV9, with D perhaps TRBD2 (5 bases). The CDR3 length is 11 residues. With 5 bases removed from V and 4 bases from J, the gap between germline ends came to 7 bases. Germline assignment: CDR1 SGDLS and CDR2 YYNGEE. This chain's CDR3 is CASSSGYEQYF. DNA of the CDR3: TGTGCCAGCAGTTCGGGATACGAGCAGTACTTC.

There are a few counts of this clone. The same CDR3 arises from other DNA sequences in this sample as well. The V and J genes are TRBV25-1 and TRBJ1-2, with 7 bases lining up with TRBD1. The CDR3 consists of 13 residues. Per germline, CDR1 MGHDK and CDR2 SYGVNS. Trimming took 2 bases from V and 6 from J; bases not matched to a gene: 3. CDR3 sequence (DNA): TGTGCCAGCAGTGAAGGGACAGATCATGGCTACACCTTC. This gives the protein CASSEGTDHGYTF.

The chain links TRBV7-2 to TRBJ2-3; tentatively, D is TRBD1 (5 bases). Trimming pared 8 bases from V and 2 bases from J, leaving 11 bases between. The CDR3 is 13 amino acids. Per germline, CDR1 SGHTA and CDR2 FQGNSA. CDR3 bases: TGTGCCAGCGGGGCGGAGATCACAGATACGCAGTATTTT. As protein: CASGAEITDTQYF. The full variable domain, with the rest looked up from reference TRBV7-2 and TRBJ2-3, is GAGVSQSPSNKVTEKGKDVELRCDPISGHTALYWYRQSLGQGLEFLIYFQGNSAPDKSGLPSDRFSAERTGGSVSTLTIQRTQQEDSAVYLCASGAEITDTQYFGPGTRLTVL.

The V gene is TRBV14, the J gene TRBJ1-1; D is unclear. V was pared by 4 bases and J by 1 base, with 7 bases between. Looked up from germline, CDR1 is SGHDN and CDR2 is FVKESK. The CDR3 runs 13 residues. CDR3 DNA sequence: TGTGCCAGCAGCCTAAAATGGAACACTGAAGCTTTCTTT. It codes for CASSLKWNTEAFF. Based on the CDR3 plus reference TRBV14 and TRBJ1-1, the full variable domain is EAGVTQFPSHSVIEKGQTVTLRCDPISGHDNLYWYRRVMGKEIKFLLHFVKESKQDESGMPNNRFLAERTGGTYSTLKVQPAELEDSGVYFCASSLKWNTEAFFGQGTRLTVV.

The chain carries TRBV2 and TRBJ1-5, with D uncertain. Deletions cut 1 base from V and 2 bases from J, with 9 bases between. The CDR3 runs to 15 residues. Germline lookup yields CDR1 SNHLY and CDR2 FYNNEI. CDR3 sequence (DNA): TGTGCCAGCAGTGAAGGGGAAAAGGGCAATCAGCCCCAGCATTTT. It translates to CASSEGEKGNQPQHF.

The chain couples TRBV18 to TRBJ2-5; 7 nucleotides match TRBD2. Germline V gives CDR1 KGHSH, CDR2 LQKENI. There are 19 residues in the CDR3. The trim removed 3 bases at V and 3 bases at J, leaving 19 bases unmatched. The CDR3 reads CASSPGGSPTPKLKETQYF. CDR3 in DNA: TGTGCCAGCTCACCCGGGGGGTCTCCGACTCCCAAATTGAAAGAGACCCAGTACTTC.

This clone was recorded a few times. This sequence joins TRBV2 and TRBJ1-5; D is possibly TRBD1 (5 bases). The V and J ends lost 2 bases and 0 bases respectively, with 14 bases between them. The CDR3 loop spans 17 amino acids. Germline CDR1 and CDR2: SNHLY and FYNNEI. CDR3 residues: CASSEFAGRYSNQPQHF. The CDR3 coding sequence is TGTGCCAGCAGTGAATTCGCAGGGAGATATAGCAATCAGCCCCAGCATTTT. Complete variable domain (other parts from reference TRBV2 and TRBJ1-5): EPEVTQTPSHQVTQMGQEVILRCVPISNHLYFYWYRQILGQKVEFLVSFYNNEISEKSEIFDDQFSVERPDGSNFTLKIRSTKLEDSAMYFCASSEFAGRYSNQPQHFGDGTRLSIL.

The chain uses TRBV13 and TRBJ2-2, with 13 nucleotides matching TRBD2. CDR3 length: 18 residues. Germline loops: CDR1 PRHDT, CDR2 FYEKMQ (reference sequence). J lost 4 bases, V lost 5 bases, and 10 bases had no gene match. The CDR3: CASSPKLAGGRRTGELFF. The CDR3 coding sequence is TGTGCCAGCAGCCCTAAACTAGCGGGGGGGCGGCGCACCGGGGAGCTGTTTTTT.

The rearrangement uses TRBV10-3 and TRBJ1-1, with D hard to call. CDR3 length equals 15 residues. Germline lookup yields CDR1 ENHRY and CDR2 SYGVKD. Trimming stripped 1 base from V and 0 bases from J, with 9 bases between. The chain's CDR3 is CAISEFANLNTEAFF. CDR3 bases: TGTGCCATCAGTGAGTTCGCAAACCTGAACACTGAAGCTTTCTTT.

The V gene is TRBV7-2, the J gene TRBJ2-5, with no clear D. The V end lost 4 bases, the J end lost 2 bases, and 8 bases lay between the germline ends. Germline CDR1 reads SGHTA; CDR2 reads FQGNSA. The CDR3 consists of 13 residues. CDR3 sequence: CASSSLTQETQYF. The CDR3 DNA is TGTGCCAGCAGCTCTCTCACACAAGAGACCCAGTACTTC.

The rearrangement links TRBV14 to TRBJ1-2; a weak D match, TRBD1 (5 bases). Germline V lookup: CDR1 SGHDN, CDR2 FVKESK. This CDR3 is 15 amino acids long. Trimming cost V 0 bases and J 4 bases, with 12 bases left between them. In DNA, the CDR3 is TGTGCCAGCAGCCAAGATGGGGCCACCGGCTATGGCTACACCTTC. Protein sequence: CASSQDGATGYGYTF.

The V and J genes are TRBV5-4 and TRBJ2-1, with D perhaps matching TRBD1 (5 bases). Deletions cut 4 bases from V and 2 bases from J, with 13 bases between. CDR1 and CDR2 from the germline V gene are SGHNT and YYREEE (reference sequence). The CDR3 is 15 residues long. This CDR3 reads CASSQETETYNEQFF. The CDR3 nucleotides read TGTGCCAGCAGCCAAGAGACAGAAACCTACAATGAGCAGTTCTTC.

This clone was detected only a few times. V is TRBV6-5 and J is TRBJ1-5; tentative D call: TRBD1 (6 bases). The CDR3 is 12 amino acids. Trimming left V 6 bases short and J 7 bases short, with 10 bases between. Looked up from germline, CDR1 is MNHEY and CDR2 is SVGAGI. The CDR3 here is CASRQGYQPQHF. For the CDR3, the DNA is TGTGCCAGCAGACAGGGTTACCAGCCCCAGCATTTT.

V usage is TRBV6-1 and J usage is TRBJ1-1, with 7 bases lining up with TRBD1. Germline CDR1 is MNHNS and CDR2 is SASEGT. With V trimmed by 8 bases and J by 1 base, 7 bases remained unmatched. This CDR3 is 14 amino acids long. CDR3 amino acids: CASQTGSTNTEAFF. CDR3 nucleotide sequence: TGTGCCAGCCAGACAGGGAGTACGAACACTGAAGCTTTCTTT.

The CDR3 DNA is TGCGCCAGCAGTGAGGACAACACCGGGGAGCTGTTTTTT. This gives the protein CASSEDNTGELFF. The rearrangement joins TRBV10-1 to TRBJ2-2; no reliable D call. Trimming removed 2 bases at V and 2 bases at J, with 3 bases between. This CDR3 is built from 13 residues. In germline, CDR1 is WNHNN, CDR2 SYGVQD (reference sequence).

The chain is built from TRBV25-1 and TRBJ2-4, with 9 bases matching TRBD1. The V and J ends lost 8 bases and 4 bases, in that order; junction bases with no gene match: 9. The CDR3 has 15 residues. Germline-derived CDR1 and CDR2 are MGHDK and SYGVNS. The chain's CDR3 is CASSTGGQGKNIQYF. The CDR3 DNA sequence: TGTGCCAGCTCAACCGGGGGACAGGGTAAAAACATTCAGTACTTC.

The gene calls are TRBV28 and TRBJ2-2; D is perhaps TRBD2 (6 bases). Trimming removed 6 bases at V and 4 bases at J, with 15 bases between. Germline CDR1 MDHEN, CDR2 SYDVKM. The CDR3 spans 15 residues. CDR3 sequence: CASSKHGTATGELFF. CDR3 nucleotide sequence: TGTGCCAGCAGCAAGCATGGGACTGCCACCGGGGAGCTGTTTTTT.

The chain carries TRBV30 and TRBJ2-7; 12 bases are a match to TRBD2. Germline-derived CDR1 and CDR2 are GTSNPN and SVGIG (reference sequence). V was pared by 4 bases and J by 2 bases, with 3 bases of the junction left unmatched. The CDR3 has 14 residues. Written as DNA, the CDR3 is TGTGCCTGGACTAGCGGGGGGGGCACCTACGAGCAGTACGTC. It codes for CAWTSGGGTYEQYV.